The sequence of this TCR beta chain was determined in a study of blood T cells in healthy people across ages. Study as a whole: When template switching was applied, about one barcoded beta molecule was captured per two T cells.

The V and J ends lost 0 bases and 8 bases, in that order; junction bases with no gene match: 3. CDR1 and CDR2 from the germline V gene are LGHNA and YNFKEQ. The CDR3 has 15 residues. For the second PCR, which ran for roughly 6 to 11 cycles, a sample-barcoded 5' primer and a J-beta primer mix were used. All samples gave at least 2.5 million CDR3-containing paired-end reads. TCRdb processed the 5' RACE reads anew with MiXCR; each CDR3 protein has one entry. The data contain some 1.4 million distinct CDR3 sequences, roughly 40% of them singletons. The sample was blood. The receptor comes from a woman between 18 and 30 years old in good health. This chain connects TRBV4-2 to TRBJ2-1; TRBD2 aligns across 11 bases. CDR3 residues: CASSQEIAGGHEQFF. The CDR3 DNA sequence: TGTGCCAGCAGCCAAGAAATAGCGGGGGGGCATGAGCAGTTCTTC.